The present TCR beta chain was sequenced within a study of early T cells in non-severe SARS-CoV-2 infection (dated by TCRdb to the early 2020s). Notes on the research overall: Because TCR sequencing relied on bulk RNA taken from unsorted whole blood, pairing of alpha and beta chains was not possible. The paper's findings and limits, for the study overall: VDJdb matching was skewed toward anti-spike CD8 responses, so virus-specific expansions were likely underestimated and private and CD4 specificities were missed.

The study was a case-control design nested within a healthcare worker cohort in London, UK, with weekly nasopharyngeal swab PCR tests and blood sampling. Healthcare workers were recruited between 23 and 31 March 2020, during the week of the UK lockdown, and were followed weekly for up to about 16 weeks. This clonotype is considered medium-sized (0.01 to 0.1%). Its target antigen remains unknown. Base qualities are not provided; no much larger clone lies one nucleotide away. The library was built by means of 5' RACE. Data came from a NextSeq 500. To correct for sequencing error and PCR bias, the TCR library protocol tagged individual cDNA molecules with unique molecular identifiers. Both TCR alpha and beta chains were sequenced, and tight co-correlation was observed between alpha and beta sequence abundances in each sample. On the authors' methods: V gene, J gene and CDR3 annotation of TCR sequences was performed with Decombinator V4. Expanded TCRs were defined as changing significantly between any two time points under a Poisson model with p below 0.0001. Abundances of TCRs were expressed as counts per million after normalisation to the total number of TCRs sequenced in each sample. A search of VDJdb, accessed on 1 November 2021, was run for TCRs annotated to CMV, EBV and SARS-CoV-2, with TCRs annotated for multiple antigens excluded. Using fastp trimming at Q25 and MiXCR clonotype assembly, TCRdb reanalyzed the public sequencing data and kept in-frame beta chains. When rows share a CDR3 protein, they turn into one entry using the most common DNA and genes. Here the V and J calls rest on TCRdb's processing, not on the authors' analysis. The sample table holds around 30,000 distinct CDR3 sequences, of which roughly 5.7% were seen once. The top ten clones comprise 7.6% of the sample.

Specimen: whole blood. The clonotype comes from an adult who was a healthcare worker with PCR-confirmed SARS-CoV-2 infection or an uninfected control (not recorded which).

The bases read TGTGCCACCAGGTCCGGACAGGGTCCGTATGGTACGCAGTATTTT. It translates to CATRSGQGPYGTQYF. Recombination connected TRBV24-1 to TRBJ2-3; TRBD1 fits 8 bases in the junction. The germline V gene gives CDR1 as KGHDR and CDR2 as SFDVKD. The CDR3 covers 15 residues, taking in both the cysteine and the phenylalanine. The entry retains the CDR3 DNA only, 45 bases that are in frame from base 1. V trim: 7 bases; J trim: 8 bases; unmatched bases: 13.